This T cell receptor beta chain was documented in a study of graft-versus-host responses after intestinal transplantation. Study at large: Among the recipients, transplants were multivisceral, liver-intestinal, or isolated intestinal. Study-level points and caveats: GvH clones occurred in recipient marrow; some first appeared in ileum or blood. Allografts from individuals with graft-donor T cell macrochimerism displayed high graft-versus-host to host-versus-graft clonal ratios. Declining HvG levels early post-transplant were linked to peak circulating GvH clone levels.

Produced via immunoSEQ multiplex PCR; TCRdb's table is partial and in-frame only. The sample comprises more than 25,000 clones, about 81% of which are singletons, and around 0.72% rests with the top ten. A word on this clone: The antigen remains unidentified.

The CDR3 consists of 13 residues. Germline assignment: CDR1 KGHSH and CDR2 LQKENI. V lost 8 bases, J lost 5 bases, and 15 bases lay in between. V is TRBV18 and J is TRBJ1-2; maybe TRBD1 (5 bases). The sequence derives from a human donor who received an intestinal transplant. Sequenced here: unstimulated CD4+ T cells sorted from spleen or lymph node cells, sampled before intestinal transplant. The CDR3 nucleotides read TGTGCCAGCCAGAGCCGACAGAATTATGGCTACACCTTC. Its protein is CASQSRQNYGYTF.